This record looks at one T cell receptor (beta chain) sequence and its context. Its antigen is as yet unknown. This sample was included in a study of cytomegalovirus exposure and HLA in healthy donors. Study-wide findings and caveats: Segments of the TCR beta V type were, in most cases, productive about 90% or about 30% of the time in an earlier analysis. The sole available immune exposure information was CMV serostatus.

PCR involved 60 Vbeta and 13 Jbeta primers. Assay: immunoSEQ multiplex PCR; the TCRdb copy retains only in-frame clones and omits some. The data contain fewer than 150,000 clones, about 80% of them singletons. This CDR3 has 13 residues. Losses at the gene ends were 5 bases for V and 3 bases for J; bases not matched to a gene: 3. Germline CDR1 and CDR2: KGHSH and LQKENI. The J gene is TRBJ1-2, the V gene TRBV18, with TRBD1 identical over 7 bases. This TCR derives from a man in his forties in good health and CMV-seronegative. Sequencing used PBMCs. The CDR3 reads CASSSRGDYGYTF. The CDR3 region has the DNA TGTGCCAGCTCATCCAGGGGGGACTATGGCTACACCTTC.